The 21 T cell receptor beta chains given below trace back to one sample, sequenced in a study of blood T cell repertoires in COVID-19 (dated by TCRdb to 2019 to 2021). Receptor amplification or capture employed the immunoSEQ multiplex PCR assay. The clones in this table, taken by TCRdb from immuneACCESS, are in-frame only. Not every clone is retained; where verified, under half of the shortfall comes from an unresolved V gene, and the cause of the rest is unknown. The sample records around 120,000 clones, about nine tenths of which are singletons. The top ten clonotypes cover roughly 29% of the sample. The sequencing input was peripheral blood. The origin of the receptors is a woman in her 70s with acute or convalescent COVID-19.

The rearrangement uses TRBV6-5 and TRBJ1-1; no definite D call. Germline V gene lookup returns CDR1 MNHEY and CDR2 SVGAGI. The CDR3 length is 16 residues. Trimming shortened V by 4 bases and J by 5 bases, and 20 bases separated the two germline ends. CDR3 protein: CASSSGGFQSGTEAFF. CDR3 DNA: TGTGCCAGCAGTTCGGGAGGGTTTCAAAGTGGAACTGAAGCTTTCTTT.

The genes are TRBV28 and TRBJ1-3; D is unclear. Trimming cost V 2 bases and J 0 bases, with 8 bases left between them. The germline gives CDR1 MDHEN, CDR2 SYDVKM. The CDR3 extends over 15 amino acids. The DNA for the CDR3 is TGTGCCAGCAGTTTAGCTGCCGGCTCTGGAAACACCATATATTTT. Protein product: CASSLAAGSGNTIYF.

This chain joins TRBV7-9 and TRBJ1-2, with D possibly TRBD1 on 5 matching bases. Trimming took 0 bases from V and 0 from J, leaving 8 bases between them. Germline CDR1 is SEHNR and CDR2 is FQNEAQ (reference sequence). This CDR3 spans 15 amino acids. Written as DNA, the CDR3 is TGTGCCAGCAGCTTAGCAGGGGTTTCTAACTATGGCTACACCTTC. Translating gives CASSLAGVSNYGYTF.

The chain employs TRBV11-2 and TRBJ1-4; D not resolved. V lost 5 bases, J lost 6 bases, and 13 bases lay in between. In germline, CDR1 is SGHAT, CDR2 FQNNGV. The CDR3 spans 14 residues. The CDR3 DNA reads TGTGCCAGCAGCATGCCTGAGAGGGATGAAAAACTGTTTTTT. Translating it yields CASSMPERDEKLFF.

The rearrangement links TRBV9 to TRBJ1-2; no clear D gene. V lost 6 bases and J lost 4, with 22 bases in between. The CDR3 consists of 16 residues. In germline, CDR1 is SGDLS, CDR2 YYNGEE. CDR3 region: CASTRESNGRLYGYTF. CDR3 nucleotides: TGTGCCAGCACCCGCGAAAGTAACGGTCGCCTCTATGGCTACACCTTC.

The rearrangement joins TRBV13 to TRBJ1-6; unclear D gene. The CDR3 runs to 15 residues. V was pared by 5 bases and J by 10 bases, with 18 bases between. CDR1 and CDR2 from the germline V gene are PRHDT and FYEKMQ (reference sequence). DNA for the CDR3: TGTGCCAGCAGCATCTTGGGTAGCGGGGAATCACCCCTCCACTTT. It encodes CASSILGSGESPLHF.

This clone was seen just once. This chain uses TRBV7-9 with TRBJ2-7, with TRBD1 matching over 8 bases. This CDR3 has 16 residues. Germline CDR1 is SEHNR and CDR2 is FQNEAQ (reference sequence). V lost 2 bases and J lost 3; bases outside the gene matches: 9. For the CDR3, the DNA is TGTGCCAGCAGCTTAATAGGGACAGGTCAATTCTACGAGCAGTACTTC. It specifies CASSLIGTGQFYEQYF. Drawing the rest from reference TRBV7-9 and TRBJ2-7, the complete variable domain is DTGVSQNPRHKITKRGQNVTFRCDPISEHNRLYWYRQTLGQGPEFLTYFQNEAQLEKSRLLSDRFSAERPKGSFSTLEIQRTEQGDSAMYLCASSLIGTGQFYEQYFGPGTRLTVT.

The J gene is TRBJ1-6, the V gene TRBV28; possible D gene TRBD1, 5 bases. The CDR3 has 17 residues. Trimming left V 7 bases short and J 3 bases short, with 19 bases between. Germline-derived CDR1 and CDR2 are MDHEN and SYDVKM. The DNA of the CDR3 is TGTGCCAGCACCACCGAGGGGAGGGGCTACTATAATTCACCCCTCCACTTT. Its protein is CASTTEGRGYYNSPLHF.

The chain has TRBV12-3 or TRBV12-4 and TRBJ1-2; D is undetermined. With 7 bases removed from V and 7 bases from J, the gap between germline ends came to 13 bases. The CDR3 sequence is 12 residues long. The CDR3 bases are TGTGCCAGCACCGAGGACTTCCCTGGCTACACCTTC. Amino acid sequence: CASTEDFPGYTF.

This clone came up once. The chain couples TRBV6-2 or TRBV6-3 to TRBJ2-7; D is undetermined. The germline V gene has CDR1 MNHEY and CDR2 SVGEGT. The CDR3 has 14 residues. The germline V and J ends were trimmed by 5 bases and 0 bases, with 11 bases remaining between them. CDR3 in amino acids: CASSIQENSYEQYF. For the CDR3, the DNA is TGTGCCAGCAGTATCCAGGAAAACTCCTACGAGCAGTACTTC.

This rearrangement joins TRBV2 to TRBJ1-2; tentative D call: TRBD1 (5 bases). Trimming pared 6 bases from V and 4 bases from J, leaving 12 bases between. The CDR3 extends over 13 amino acids. CDR1 is SNHLY and CDR2 is FYNNEI in the germline V gene. The CDR3 bases are TGTGCCAGCAGCTCTGGACAAACCTATGGCTACACCTTC. It codes for CASSSGQTYGYTF.

This clone was counted between two and nine times. The CDR3 reads CASSLAPQGREQPQHF. CDR3 sequence (DNA): TGTGCCAGCAGCTTGGCACCCCAGGGAAGGGAACAGCCCCAGCATTTT. The chain joins TRBV5-5 to TRBJ1-5, with D possibly matching TRBD1 (5 bases). The CDR3 has 16 residues. CDR1 and CDR2 from the germline V gene are SGHKS and YYEKEE (reference sequence). The ends were cut back, 0 bases at V and 7 bases at J, with 17 bases in the middle. Full variable domain (outside the CDR3, taken from reference TRBV5-5 and TRBJ1-5): DAGVTQSPTHLIKTRGQQVTLRCSPISGHKSVSWYQQVLGQGPQFIFQYYEKEERGRGNFPDRFSARQFPNYSSELNVNALLLGDSALYLCASSLAPQGREQPQHFGDGTRLSIL.

CDR3 amino acids: CASSVSRDNTEAFF. CDR3 nucleotide sequence: TGCGCCAGCAGCGTATCCAGGGATAACACTGAAGCTTTCTTT. The rearrangement joins TRBV5-1 to TRBJ1-1, with D possibly TRBD1 on 5 matching bases. Germline CDR1 SGHRS, CDR2 YFSETQ. The CDR3 sequence is 14 residues long. Trimming stripped 4 bases from V and 2 bases from J, with 12 bases between.

The chain has TRBV29-1 and TRBJ2-5; perhaps TRBD2 as D (6 bases). Germline V gene lookup returns CDR1 SQVTM and CDR2 ANQGSEA. The CDR3 runs to 12 residues. The V gene lost 4 bases and the J gene lost 7 bases, with 13 bases spanning the gap. The CDR3 region is CSVVGGEGTQYF. The CDR3 DNA is TGCAGCGTTGTCGGCGGGGAAGGGACCCAGTACTTC.

V gene TRBV7-9 combines with J gene TRBJ1-2; the D is unclear. Trimming took off 1 base at V and 5 bases at J, with 14 bases between the two ends. CDR1 is SEHNR, CDR2 FQNEAQ, per germline (reference sequence). This CDR3 is built from 15 residues. This CDR3 is CASSLVGRERYGYTF. CDR3 in DNA: TGTGCCAGCAGCTTAGTGGGCCGGGAACGGTATGGCTACACCTTC. Combining the CDR3 with reference TRBV7-9 and TRBJ1-2 gives the whole variable domain DTGVSQNPRHKITKRGQNVTFRCDPISEHNRLYWYRQTLGQGPEFLTYFQNEAQLEKSRLLSDRFSAERPKGSFSTLEIQRTEQGDSAMYLCASSLVGRERYGYTFGSGTRLTVV.

In this sample, this clone turned up once. The chain carries TRBV2 and TRBJ2-2; D perhaps matches TRBD1 (6 bases). V lost 3 bases, J lost 7 bases, and 12 bases lay in between. The CDR3 is 14 residues long. Germline CDR1 is SNHLY and CDR2 is FYNNEI. The CDR3 here is CASSEWQGIGELFF. The DNA for the CDR3 is TGTGCCAGCAGTGAGTGGCAGGGGATCGGGGAGCTGTTTTTT. The variable domain in full, completed from reference TRBV2 and TRBJ2-2, reads EPEVTQTPSHQVTQMGQEVILRCVPISNHLYFYWYRQILGQKVEFLVSFYNNEISEKSEIFDDQFSVERPDGSNFTLKIRSTKLEDSAMYFCASSEWQGIGELFFGEGSRLTVL.

J is TRBJ1-2 and V is TRBV18; perhaps TRBD1 as D (6 bases). Looked up from germline, CDR1 is KGHSH and CDR2 is LQKENI. The V end was cut by 0 bases, the J end by 5 bases, with 19 bases between. This CDR3 spans 17 amino acids. This CDR3 is CASSPPLKTGLVYGYTF. CDR3 coding DNA: TGTGCCAGCTCACCACCTCTAAAGACAGGTCTGGTATATGGCTACACCTTC.

V gene TRBV19 combines with J gene TRBJ1-2, with D maybe TRBD1 (6 bases). Germline V gene lookup returns CDR1 LNHDA and CDR2 SQIVND (reference sequence). Trimming pared 5 bases from V and 7 bases from J, leaving 20 bases between. The CDR3 has 15 residues. CDR3 DNA sequence: TGTGCCAGTAGTCCGGGGGCGGGAGTTGGAAGTGGCTACACCTTC. Protein: CASSPGAGVGSGYTF. Combining the CDR3 with reference TRBV19 and TRBJ1-2 gives the whole variable domain DGGITQSPKYLFRKEGQNVTLSCEQNLNHDAMYWYRQDPGQGLRLIYYSQIVNDFQKGDIAEGYSVSREKKESFPLTVTSAQKNPTAFYLCASSPGAGVGSGYTFGSGTRLTVV.

The CDR3 DNA sequence: TGTGCCAGCAGCGTAGAACTAGCGGGATCCACAGATACGCAGTATTTT. This codes for CASSVELAGSTDTQYF. The J gene is TRBJ2-3, the V gene TRBV9; TRBD2 agrees at 10 bases. The V and J ends lost 0 bases and 2 bases, in that order; junction bases with no gene match: 3. Germline-derived CDR1 and CDR2 are SGDLS and YYNGEE. CDR3 length: 16 amino acids.

The J gene is TRBJ2-3, the V gene TRBV10-3; TRBD2 aligns across 16 bases. This CDR3 comprises 16 residues. The germline V gene encodes CDR1 ENHRY and CDR2 SYGVKD. V was clipped by 6 bases and J by 5 bases; unmatched bases: 5. This CDR3 reads CAIRAGLAGGQDTQYF. As DNA, the CDR3 is TGTGCCATCAGAGCGGGACTAGCGGGGGGGCAAGATACGCAGTATTTT.

The chain employs TRBV5-1 and TRBJ2-5, with TRBD2 matching 7 bases. The CDR3 length is 16 residues. The germline V gene has CDR1 SGHRS and CDR2 YFSETQ. The trim removed 7 bases at V and 2 bases at J, leaving 14 bases unmatched. This CDR3 is CASGLWLGRGQETQYF. CDR3 sequence (DNA): TGCGCCAGCGGCCTCTGGTTGGGGCGGGGGCAAGAGACCCAGTACTTC.